A selection of T cell receptor beta chains follows, all from one sample in a study of CD8 T cells in ankylosing spondylitis. From the 5' RACE reads, TCRdb called clonotypes with MiXCR, one entry per CDR3 protein. The table has 200,000 or so distinct CDR3 sequences, 10% to 15% seen once. The specimen was blood, either unsorted or a sorted T cell fraction (not recorded which). The receptors stem from a female donor with ankylosing spondylitis or in good health (not recorded which). CDR3s include the opening cysteine and the closing phenylalanine or tryptophan. D genes are given only for firm matches. Size is stated for part of the rows, as once, few or many counts, or as a class when the clone is expanded.

v_call	j_call	d_call	clone_size	cdr3_aa	cdr3_nt
TRBV28	TRBJ2-1	NA	few	CASASWGNYNEQFF	TGTGCCAGCGCCTCTTGGGGGAACTACAATGAGCAGTTCTTC
TRBV9	TRBJ2-7	NA	many	CASSVGAAIFYEQYF	TGTGCCAGCAGCGTAGGTGCCGCTATTTTCTACGAGCAGTACTTC
TRBV4-3	TRBJ1-5	NA	NA	CASSQDLDSGNSNQPQHF	TGCGCCAGCAGCCAAGATCTGGACTCGGGAAATAGCAATCAGCCCCAGCATTTT
TRBV12-3/TRBV12-4	TRBJ2-2	NA	many	CASSLVRTAGELFF	TGTGCCAGCAGTTTAGTGCGTACGGCCGGGGAGCTGTTTTTT
TRBV20-1	TRBJ2-5	NA	once	CSAGDTGVETQYF	TGCAGTGCCGGCGACACGGGGGTTGAGACCCAGTACTTC
TRBV12-3/TRBV12-4	TRBJ1-1	NA	many	CASSLSGGTEAFF	TGTGCCAGCAGTTTAAGCGGGGGCACTGAAGCTTTCTTT
TRBV18	TRBJ1-5	NA	few	CASSLDRQGQPQHF	TGTGCCAGCTCCCTAGACAGGCAGGGACAGCCCCAGCATTTT
TRBV6-4	TRBJ2-3	NA	many	CASSDTPASTDTQYF	TGTGCCAGCAGTGACACCCCTGCTAGCACAGATACGCAGTATTTT
TRBV4-3	TRBJ2-7	TRBD1	few	CASSQGLGTGTSYEQYF	TGCGCCAGCAGCCAAGGGCTCGGGACAGGGACATCCTACGAGCAGTACTTC
TRBV9	TRBJ2-1	NA	many	CASSVNANSYNEQFF	TGTGCCAGCAGCGTTAATGCTAACTCGTACAATGAGCAGTTCTTC